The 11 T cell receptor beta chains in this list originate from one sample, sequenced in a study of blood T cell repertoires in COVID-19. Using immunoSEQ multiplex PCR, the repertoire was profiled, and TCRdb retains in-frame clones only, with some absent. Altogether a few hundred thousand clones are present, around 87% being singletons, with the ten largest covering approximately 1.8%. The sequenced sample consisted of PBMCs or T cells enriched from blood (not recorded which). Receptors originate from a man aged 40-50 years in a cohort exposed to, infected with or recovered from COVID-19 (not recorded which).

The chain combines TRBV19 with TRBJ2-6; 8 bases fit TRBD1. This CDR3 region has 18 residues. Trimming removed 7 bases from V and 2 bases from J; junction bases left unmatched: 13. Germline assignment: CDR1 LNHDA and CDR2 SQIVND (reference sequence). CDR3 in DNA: TGTGCCAGTAACTCCGGGACAGGACTGCTCCCTGGGGCCAACGTCCTGACTTTC. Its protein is CASNSGTGLLPGANVLTF.

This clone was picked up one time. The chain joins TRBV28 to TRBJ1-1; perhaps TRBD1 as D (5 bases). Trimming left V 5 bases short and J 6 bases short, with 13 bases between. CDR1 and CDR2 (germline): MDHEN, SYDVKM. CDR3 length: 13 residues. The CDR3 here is CASSPGRDSEAFF. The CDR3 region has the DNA TGTGCCAGCAGTCCAGGCAGGGATTCTGAAGCTTTCTTT.

The CDR3 loop reads CASKGGAGLLITGELFF. CDR3 sequence (DNA): TGTGCCAGCAAGGGTGGCGCAGGGCTCCTTATCACCGGGGAGCTGTTTTTT. The chain links TRBV2 to TRBJ2-2; D is perhaps TRBD1 (5 bases). V was clipped by 7 bases and J by 4 bases, with 22 bases between them. Germline-derived CDR1 and CDR2 are SNHLY and FYNNEI. CDR3 length: 17 amino acids.

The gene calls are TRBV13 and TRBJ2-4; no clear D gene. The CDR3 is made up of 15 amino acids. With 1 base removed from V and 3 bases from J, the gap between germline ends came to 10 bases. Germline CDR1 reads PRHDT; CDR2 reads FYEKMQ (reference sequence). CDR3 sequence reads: CASSLAEFGKNIQYF. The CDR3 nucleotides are TGTGCCAGCAGCTTAGCGGAGTTTGGCAAAAACATTCAGTACTTC.

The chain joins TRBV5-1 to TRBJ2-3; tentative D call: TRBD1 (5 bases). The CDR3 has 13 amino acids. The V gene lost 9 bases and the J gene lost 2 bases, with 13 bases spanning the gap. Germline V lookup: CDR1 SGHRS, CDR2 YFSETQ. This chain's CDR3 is CATRMDTTDTQYF. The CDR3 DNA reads TGCGCCACCCGGATGGACACCACAGATACGCAGTATTTT.

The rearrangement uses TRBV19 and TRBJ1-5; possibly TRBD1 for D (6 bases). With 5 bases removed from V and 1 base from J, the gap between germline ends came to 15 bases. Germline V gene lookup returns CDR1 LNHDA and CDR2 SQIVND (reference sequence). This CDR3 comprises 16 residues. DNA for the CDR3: TGTGCCAGTAGTCTGAGCAGGGGAGTAAGCAATCAGCCCCAGCATTTT. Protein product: CASSLSRGVSNQPQHF.

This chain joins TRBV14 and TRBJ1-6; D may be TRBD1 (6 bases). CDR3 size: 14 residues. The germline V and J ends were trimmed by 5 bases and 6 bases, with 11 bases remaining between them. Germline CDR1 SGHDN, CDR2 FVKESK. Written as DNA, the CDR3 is TGTGCCAGCAGCTCAGGGGCCTCTAATTCACCCCTCCACTTT. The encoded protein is CASSSGASNSPLHF.

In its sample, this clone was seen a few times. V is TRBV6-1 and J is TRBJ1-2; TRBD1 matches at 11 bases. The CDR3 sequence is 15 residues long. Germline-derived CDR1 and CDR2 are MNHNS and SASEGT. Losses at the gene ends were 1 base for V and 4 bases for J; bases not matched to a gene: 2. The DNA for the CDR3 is TGTGCCAGCAGTGAAGGGACAGGGGGCGGCTATGGCTACACCTTC. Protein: CASSEGTGGGYGYTF.

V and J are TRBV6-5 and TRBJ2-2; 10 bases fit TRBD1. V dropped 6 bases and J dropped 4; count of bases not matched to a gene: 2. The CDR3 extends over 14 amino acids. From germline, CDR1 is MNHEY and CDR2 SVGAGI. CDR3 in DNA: TGTGCCAGCAGATGGGACAGGGGCACCGGGGAGCTGTTTTTT. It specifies CASRWDRGTGELFF.

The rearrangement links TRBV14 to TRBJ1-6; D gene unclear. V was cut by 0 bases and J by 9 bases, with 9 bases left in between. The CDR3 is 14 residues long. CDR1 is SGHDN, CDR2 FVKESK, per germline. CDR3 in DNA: TGTGCCAGCAGCCAAGAGAGGTTGGGTTCACCCCTCCACTTT. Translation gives CASSQERLGSPLHF.

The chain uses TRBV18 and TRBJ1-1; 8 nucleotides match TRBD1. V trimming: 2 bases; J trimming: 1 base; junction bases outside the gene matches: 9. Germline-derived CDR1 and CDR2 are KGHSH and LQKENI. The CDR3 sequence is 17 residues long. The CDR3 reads CASSPATGAEGNTEAFF. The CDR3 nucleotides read TGTGCCAGCTCACCAGCGACAGGGGCGGAGGGGAACACTGAAGCTTTCTTT.